The clone carrying this T cell receptor (beta chain) was recorded a few times. What it binds is unknown. The sample originates from a study of early T cells in non-severe SARS-CoV-2 infection. Across the whole study: With bulk RNA from unsorted whole blood as input, sequencing yielded unpaired chains. Study-level results: Anti-spike CD8 specificities were favored by VDJdb matching, whose results missed private and CD4 specificities.

Individual cDNA molecules were tagged with unique molecular identifiers, the study reported. TCRdb re-analysed the 5' RACE reads in MiXCR, keeping a single row per CDR3 protein. The sample includes 50,000 to 65,000 distinct CDR3 sequences, about 11% seen only once; the top ten take roughly 3%. The V end was cut by 3 bases, the J end by 0 bases, with 3 bases between. The CDR3 is 12 residues long. The genes are TRBV12-3 or TRBV12-4 and TRBJ2-7; no definite D call. The TCR sequence derives from an adult who was a healthcare worker with PCR-confirmed SARS-CoV-2 infection or an uninfected control (not recorded which). The sample was whole blood, taken at baseline. As DNA, the CDR3 is TGTGCCAGCAGTTTTCGCTCCTACGAGCAGTACTTC. It encodes CASSFRSYEQYF.